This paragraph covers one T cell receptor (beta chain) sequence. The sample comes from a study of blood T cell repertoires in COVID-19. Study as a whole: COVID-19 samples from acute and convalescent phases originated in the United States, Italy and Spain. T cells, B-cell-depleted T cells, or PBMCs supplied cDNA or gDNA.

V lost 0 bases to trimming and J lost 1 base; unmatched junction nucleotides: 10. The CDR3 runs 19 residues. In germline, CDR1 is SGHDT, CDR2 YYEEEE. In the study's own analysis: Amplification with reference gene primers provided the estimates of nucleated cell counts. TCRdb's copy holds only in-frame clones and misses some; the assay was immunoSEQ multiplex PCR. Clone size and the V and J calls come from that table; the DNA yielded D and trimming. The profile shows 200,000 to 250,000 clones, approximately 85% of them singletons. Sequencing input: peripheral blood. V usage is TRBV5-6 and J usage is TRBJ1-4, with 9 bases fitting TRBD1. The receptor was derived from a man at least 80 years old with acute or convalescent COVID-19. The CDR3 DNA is TGTGCCAGCAGCTTGGCGCCGGGACAGGGAGAGGTAACTAATGAAAAACTGTTTTTT. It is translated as CASSLAPGQGEVTNEKLFF. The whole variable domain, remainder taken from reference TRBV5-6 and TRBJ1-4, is DAGVTQSPTHLIKTRGQQVTLRCSPKSGHDTVSWYQQALGQGPQFIFQYYEEEERQRGNFPDRFSGHQFPNYSSELNVNALLLGDSALYLCASSLAPGQGEVTNEKLFFGSGTQLSVL.